These 19 T cell receptor beta chains share one sample of origin, sequenced in a study of blood T cell repertoires in COVID-19. Clones were sequenced by immunoSEQ multiplex PCR, and TCRdb holds only the in-frame ones, with some missing. The sample holds fewer than 450,000 clones; roughly 84% are singletons and the top ten take roughly 1%. Sample: PBMCs or T cells enriched from blood (not recorded which). The receptors originated from a woman in her thirties who had recovered from COVID-19.

This rearrangement joins TRBV2 to TRBJ1-4; D call uncertain. The CDR3 is made up of 18 amino acids. The germline V and J ends were trimmed by 0 bases and 5 bases, with 19 bases remaining between them. The germline V gene encodes CDR1 SNHLY and CDR2 FYNNEI. CDR3 coding DNA: TGTGCCAGCAGTGAAGCTTTAACCGGAGGGTCTAGGAATGAAAAACTGTTTTTT. Its protein product is CASSEALTGGSRNEKLFF.

The V gene is TRBV5-4, the J gene TRBJ2-1, with 8 bases aligning to TRBD2. V lost 4 bases and J lost 4; bases outside the gene matches: 7. In germline, CDR1 is SGHNT, CDR2 YYREEE (reference sequence). The CDR3 has 15 residues. The CDR3 loop is CASSPGGNLYNEQFF. DNA for the CDR3: TGTGCCAGCAGCCCGGGGGGGAACTTATACAATGAGCAGTTCTTC.

The V gene is TRBV27, the J gene TRBJ2-7; 7 positions match TRBD2. The junction had 10 bases not matched to a gene; V was cut back by 2 bases and J by 6 bases. The CDR3 spans 15 residues. From germline, CDR1 is MNHEY and CDR2 SMNVEV (reference sequence). CDR3 DNA: TGTGCCAGCAGTTTAGAAGGGGAGGGGCGCGGCGAGCAGTACTTC. Protein product: CASSLEGEGRGEQYF.

The rearrangement uses TRBV29-1 and TRBJ1-1; no reliable D call. V was clipped by 5 bases and J by 3 bases, with 10 bases between them. This CDR3 is 12 amino acids long. Per germline, CDR1 SQVTM and CDR2 ANQGSEA. CDR3 residues: CSVRGWDTEAFF. CDR3 bases: TGCAGCGTTCGAGGGTGGGACACTGAAGCTTTCTTT.

The chain has TRBV7-2 and TRBJ1-1; D is uncertain. CDR1 is SGHTA and CDR2 is FQGNSA in the germline V gene. The CDR3 contains 15 residues. Trimming cost V 1 base and J 1 base, with 10 bases left between them. CDR3 coding DNA: TGTGCCAGCAGCTTAGTCCGGGTGGGGAACACTGAAGCTTTCTTT. It codes for CASSLVRVGNTEAFF.

The chain carries TRBV6-5 and TRBJ1-2, with TRBD1 identical over 11 bases. V was pared by 1 base and J by 5 bases, with 6 bases of the junction left unmatched. CDR3 length: 16 amino acids. Germline V gene data show CDR1 as MNHEY and CDR2 as SVGAGI. The CDR3 nucleotides read TGTGCCAGCAGTTACTGGGGGACAGGGGGGTCGTATGGCTACACCTTC. This gives the protein CASSYWGTGGSYGYTF.

The chain carries TRBV19 and TRBJ2-7; TRBD1 matches at 9 bases. This CDR3 is built from 16 residues. V shed 3 bases, J shed 3 bases, and the junction held 9 bases outside the gene matches. Germline V gives CDR1 LNHDA, CDR2 SQIVND (reference sequence). This chain's CDR3 is CASSMGDRADLYEQYF. CDR3 DNA: TGTGCCAGTAGTATGGGGGACAGGGCCGACCTCTACGAGCAGTACTTC.

This sequence joins TRBV30 and TRBJ1-2, with 10 bases that match TRBD1. Germline CDR1 GTSNPN, CDR2 SVGIG (reference sequence). J gave up 2 bases and V 4 bases, and 4 bases lay outside the gene matches. The CDR3 runs 14 residues. The CDR3 bases are TGTGCCTGGACTGACAGGGGGCGCAACTATGGCTACACCTTC. It specifies CAWTDRGRNYGYTF.

The chain employs TRBV15 and TRBJ2-2; weak D call: TRBD1 (5 bases). Trimming took off 0 bases at V and 5 bases at J, with 7 bases between the two ends. Per the germline V gene, CDR1 is LNHNV and CDR2 is YYDKDF (reference sequence). This CDR3 region has 14 residues. CDR3: CATSREAGTGELFF. The DNA for the CDR3 is TGTGCCACCAGCAGAGAAGCAGGGACCGGGGAGCTGTTTTTT.

The gene calls are TRBV5-8 and TRBJ1-6, with 8 bases that match TRBD1. Germline assignment: CDR1 SGHTS and CDR2 YDEGEE. V dropped 3 bases and J dropped 7; count of bases not matched to a gene: 9. The CDR3 is made up of 16 amino acids. CDR3 region: CASSWGTGKENSPLHF. CDR3 nucleotide sequence: TGTGCCAGCAGCTGGGGGACAGGCAAGGAGAATTCACCCCTCCACTTT.

The CDR3 sequence is CASSLLKDGPLEVDYGYTF. Written as DNA, the CDR3 is TGTGCCAGCAGCTTGCTAAAGGACGGACCCCTGGAGGTCGACTATGGCTACACCTTC. The chain recombines TRBV5-6 with TRBJ1-2, with no clear D. V shed 1 base and J shed 3 bases, with 25 bases lying between them. The CDR3 extends over 19 amino acids. Looked up from germline, CDR1 is SGHDT and CDR2 is YYEEEE.

V usage is TRBV16 and J usage is TRBJ1-5; D gene unclear. The CDR3 sequence is 13 residues long. V was cut by 4 bases and J by 12 bases, with 16 bases left in between. The V gene's germline CDR1 is KGHSY and CDR2 FQNENV. As DNA, the CDR3 is TGTGCCAGCAGCCCGGGGTCACAGCCGGACCAGCATTTT. Residues: CASSPGSQPDQHF.

V usage is TRBV29-1 and J usage is TRBJ2-1; D possibly corresponds to TRBD1 (6 bases). The germline V gene has CDR1 SQVTM and CDR2 ANQGSEA. V gave up 4 bases and J gave up 2 bases, with 15 bases separating them. The CDR3 sequence is 15 residues long. CDR3 residues: CSVGQRHRAYNEQFF. CDR3 nucleotides: TGCAGCGTTGGGCAACGGCACAGGGCCTACAATGAGCAGTTCTTC.

The rearrangement uses TRBV6-6 and TRBJ2-2; 12 nucleotides agree with TRBD2. V lost 5 bases and J lost 7; bases outside the gene matches: 8. This CDR3 region has 16 residues. The V gene's germline CDR1 is MNHNY and CDR2 SVGAGI (reference sequence). The CDR3 reads CASSPLAGGPGGELFF. CDR3 nucleotide sequence: TGTGCCAGCAGTCCTCTAGCGGGGGGGCCCGGCGGGGAGCTGTTTTTT.

This clone turned up a few times. The chain links TRBV2 to TRBJ1-2; 9 bases match TRBD1. Germline V gene lookup returns CDR1 SNHLY and CDR2 FYNNEI. Trimming took 5 bases from V and 3 from J; bases not matched to a gene: 7. There are 15 residues in the CDR3. The CDR3: CASSWDRVDDYGYTF. CDR3 bases: TGTGCCAGCAGTTGGGACAGGGTAGACGACTATGGCTACACCTTC. Full variable domain (remainder filled in from reference TRBV2 and TRBJ1-2): EPEVTQTPSHQVTQMGQEVILRCVPISNHLYFYWYRQILGQKVEFLVSFYNNEISEKSEIFDDQFSVERPDGSNFTLKIRSTKLEDSAMYFCASSWDRVDDYGYTFGSGTRLTVV.

This chain uses TRBV2 with TRBJ2-2, with a tentative D call TRBD1 (6 bases). The V and J ends lost 7 bases and 2 bases respectively, with 11 bases between them. The germline V gene has CDR1 SNHLY and CDR2 FYNNEI. The CDR3 length is 14 residues. CDR3 region: CASTRDINTGELFF. The CDR3 DNA is TGTGCCAGCACCCGGGACATTAACACCGGGGAGCTGTTTTTT.

V is TRBV28 and J is TRBJ1-3, with D tentatively TRBD1 (6 bases). The germline V gene has CDR1 MDHEN and CDR2 SYDVKM. The CDR3 runs 15 residues. Trimming pared 9 bases from V and 0 bases from J, leaving 15 bases between. The CDR3 here is CASTGSESSGNTIYF. DNA of the CDR3: TGTGCCAGTACAGGGAGTGAGAGCTCTGGAAACACCATATATTTT.

J is TRBJ1-1 and V is TRBV6-4; TRBD1 agrees at 8 bases. V lost 3 bases and J lost 4; bases outside the gene matches: 7. Germline CDR1 and CDR2: MRHNA and SNTAGT. CDR3 size: 15 residues. CDR3 DNA sequence: TGTGCCAGCAGTGAGCAGGGGGCGGTGGGCACTGAAGCTTTCTTT. It specifies CASSEQGAVGTEAFF.

V usage is TRBV28 and J usage is TRBJ1-5; a weak D match, TRBD1 (6 bases). Between the trimmed V and J ends, which lost 5 bases and 8 bases, there was a span of 22 bases. Germline V gene data show CDR1 as MDHEN and CDR2 as SYDVKM. The length of the CDR3 is 16 residues. The CDR3 DNA is TGTGCCAGCAGTAGGGCGGAGTCTAGGGGGATGGAGCCCCAGCATTTT. This encodes CASSRAESRGMEPQHF.